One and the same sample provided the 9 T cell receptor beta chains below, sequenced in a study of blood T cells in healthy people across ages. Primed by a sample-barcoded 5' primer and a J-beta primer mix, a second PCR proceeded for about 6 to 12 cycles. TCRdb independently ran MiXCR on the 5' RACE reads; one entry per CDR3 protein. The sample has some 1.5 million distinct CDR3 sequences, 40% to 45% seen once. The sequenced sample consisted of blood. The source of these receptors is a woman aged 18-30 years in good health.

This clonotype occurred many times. The CDR3 region is CSAREPGLAVEQFF. The CDR3 DNA follows: TGCAGTGCTAGGGAGCCGGGACTAGCGGTTGAGCAGTTCTTC. The V gene is TRBV20-1, the J gene TRBJ2-1, with 11 bases matching TRBD2. The CDR3 loop spans 14 amino acids. The germline gives CDR1 DFQATT, CDR2 SNEGSKA (reference sequence). The J segment lost 9 bases and the V segment lost 3 bases, leaving 7 bases of the junction unmatched.

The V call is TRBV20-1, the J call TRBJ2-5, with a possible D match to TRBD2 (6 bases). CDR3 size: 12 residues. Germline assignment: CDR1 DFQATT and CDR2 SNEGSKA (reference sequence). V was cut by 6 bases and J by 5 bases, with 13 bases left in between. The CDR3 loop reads CSAVGREETQYF. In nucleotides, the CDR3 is TGCAGTGCCGTGGGTCGGGAGGAGACCCAGTACTTC.

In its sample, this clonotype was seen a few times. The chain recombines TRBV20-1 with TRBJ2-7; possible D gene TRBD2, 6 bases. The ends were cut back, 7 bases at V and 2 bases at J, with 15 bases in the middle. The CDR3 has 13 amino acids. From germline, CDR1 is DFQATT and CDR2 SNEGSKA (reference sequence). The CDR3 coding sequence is TGCAGTGGTTGGGACTCAATGCCCTACGAGCAGTACTTC. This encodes CSGWDSMPYEQYF.

DNA for the CDR3: TGTGCCAGCAGTTCATACAGGACAGGGAAATATGGCTACACCTTC. Amino acids: CASSSYRTGKYGYTF. The chain uses TRBV12-3 or TRBV12-4 and TRBJ1-2; 8 bases are a match to TRBD1. CDR3 size: 15 residues. V was pared by 4 bases and J by 5 bases, with 9 bases of the junction left unmatched.

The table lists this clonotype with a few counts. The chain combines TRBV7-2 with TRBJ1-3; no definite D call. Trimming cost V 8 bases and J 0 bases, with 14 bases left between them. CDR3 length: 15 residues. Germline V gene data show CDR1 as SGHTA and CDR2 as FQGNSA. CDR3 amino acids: CASQPTGSSGNTIYF. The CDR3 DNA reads TGTGCCAGCCAACCCACGGGGAGCTCTGGAAACACCATATATTTT.

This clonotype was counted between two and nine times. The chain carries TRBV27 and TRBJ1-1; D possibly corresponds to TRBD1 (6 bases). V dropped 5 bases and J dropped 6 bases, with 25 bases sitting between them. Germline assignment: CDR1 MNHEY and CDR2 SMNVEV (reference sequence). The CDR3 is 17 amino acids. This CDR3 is CASSRTPGLAGAPEAFF. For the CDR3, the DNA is TGTGCCAGCAGTCGGACCCCGGGACTGGCAGGGGCGCCTGAAGCTTTCTTT.

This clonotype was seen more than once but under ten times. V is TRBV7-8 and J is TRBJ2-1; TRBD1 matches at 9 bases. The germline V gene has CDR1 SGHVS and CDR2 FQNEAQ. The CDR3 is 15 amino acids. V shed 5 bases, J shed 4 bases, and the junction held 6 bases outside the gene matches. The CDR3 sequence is CASSLRDRVYNEQFF. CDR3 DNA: TGTGCCAGCAGCCTCCGGGACAGGGTATACAATGAGCAGTTCTTC.

This CDR3 is CASNSRAGRVAKNIQYF. DNA of the CDR3: TGTGCCAGCAATTCGAGAGCGGGACGGGTAGCCAAAAACATTCAGTACTTC. V is TRBV27 and J is TRBJ2-4; 7 positions match TRBD2. V was clipped by 7 bases and J by 0 bases; unmatched bases: 12. The CDR3 runs 17 residues. Germline CDR1 is MNHEY and CDR2 is SMNVEV (reference sequence).

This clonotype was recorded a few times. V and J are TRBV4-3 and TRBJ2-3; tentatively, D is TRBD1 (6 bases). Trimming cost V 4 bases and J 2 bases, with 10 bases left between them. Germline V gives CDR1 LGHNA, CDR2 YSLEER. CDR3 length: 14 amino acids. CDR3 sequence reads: CASSPDSLTDTQYF. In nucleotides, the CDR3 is TGCGCCAGCAGCCCGGACAGCCTCACAGATACGCAGTATTTT.